The clone carrying this TCR beta chain showed up just a few times. Here immunoSEQ multiplex PCR was the method, and the copy in TCRdb shows in-frame clones only, minus some. The sample lists 310,000 or so clones, roughly 90% occurring once. This sample was taken from a study of blood T cell repertoires in COVID-19. Study overall: The United States, Italy and Spain provided the acute and convalescent COVID-19 samples.

The CDR3 has 14 residues. Germline loops: CDR1 MDHEN, CDR2 SYDVKM. V lost 3 bases and J lost 0, with 6 bases in between. The source material was peripheral blood. The sequence derives from a woman between 45 and 60 years old with active or convalescent COVID-19. The chain uses TRBV28 and TRBJ2-1; D unclear. The CDR3 here is CASSFESSYNEQFF. The CDR3 nucleotides read TGTGCCAGCAGTTTCGAGAGCTCCTACAATGAGCAGTTCTTC. Looking up the rest from reference TRBV28 and TRBJ2-1 gives the full variable domain: DVKVTQSSRYLVKRTGEKVFLECVQDMDHENMFWYRQDPGLGLRLIYFSYDVKMKEKGDIPEGYSVSREKKERFSLILESASTNQTSMYLCASSFESSYNEQFFGPGTRLTVL.